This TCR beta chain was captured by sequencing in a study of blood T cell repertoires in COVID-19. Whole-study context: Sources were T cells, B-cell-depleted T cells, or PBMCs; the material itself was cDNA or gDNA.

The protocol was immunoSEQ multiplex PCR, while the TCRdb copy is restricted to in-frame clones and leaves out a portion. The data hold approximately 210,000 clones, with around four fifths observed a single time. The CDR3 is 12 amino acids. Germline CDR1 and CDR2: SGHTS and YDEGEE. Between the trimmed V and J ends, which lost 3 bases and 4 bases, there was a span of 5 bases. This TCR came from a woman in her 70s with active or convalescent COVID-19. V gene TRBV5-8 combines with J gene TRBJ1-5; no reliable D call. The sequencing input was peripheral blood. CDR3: CASSWRNQPQHF. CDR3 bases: TGTGCCAGCAGCTGGAGGAATCAGCCCCAGCATTTT.